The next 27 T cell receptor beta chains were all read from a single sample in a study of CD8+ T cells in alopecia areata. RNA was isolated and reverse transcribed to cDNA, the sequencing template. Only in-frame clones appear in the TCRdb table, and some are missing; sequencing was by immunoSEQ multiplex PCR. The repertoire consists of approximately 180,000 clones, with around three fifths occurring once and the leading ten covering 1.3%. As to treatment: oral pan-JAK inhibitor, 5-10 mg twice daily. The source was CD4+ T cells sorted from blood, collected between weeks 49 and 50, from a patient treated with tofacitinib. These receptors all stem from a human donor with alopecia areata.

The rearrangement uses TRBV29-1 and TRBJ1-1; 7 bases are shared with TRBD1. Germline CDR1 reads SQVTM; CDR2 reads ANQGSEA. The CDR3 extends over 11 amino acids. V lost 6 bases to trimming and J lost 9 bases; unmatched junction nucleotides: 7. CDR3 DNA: TGCAGCGTCGGCGGGACAGCCCAAGCTTTCTTT. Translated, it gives CSVGGTAQAFF.

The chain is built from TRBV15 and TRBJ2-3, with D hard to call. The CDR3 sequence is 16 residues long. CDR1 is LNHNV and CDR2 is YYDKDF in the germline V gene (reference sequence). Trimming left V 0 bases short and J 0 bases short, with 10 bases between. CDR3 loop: CATSRDLGSSTDTQYF. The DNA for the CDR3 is TGTGCCACCAGCAGAGATCTCGGCAGTAGCACAGATACGCAGTATTTT.

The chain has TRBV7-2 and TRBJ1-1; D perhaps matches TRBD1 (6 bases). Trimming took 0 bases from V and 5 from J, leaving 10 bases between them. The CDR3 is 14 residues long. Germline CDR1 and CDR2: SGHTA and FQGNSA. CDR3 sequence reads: CASSLAGGATEAFF. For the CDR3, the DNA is TGTGCCAGCAGCTTAGCAGGGGGAGCGACTGAAGCTTTCTTT. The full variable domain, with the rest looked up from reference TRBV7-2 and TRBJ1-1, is GAGVSQSPSNKVTEKGKDVELRCDPISGHTALYWYRQSLGQGLEFLIYFQGNSAPDKSGLPSDRFSAERTGGSVSTLTIQRTQQEDSAVYLCASSLAGGATEAFFGQGTRLTVV.

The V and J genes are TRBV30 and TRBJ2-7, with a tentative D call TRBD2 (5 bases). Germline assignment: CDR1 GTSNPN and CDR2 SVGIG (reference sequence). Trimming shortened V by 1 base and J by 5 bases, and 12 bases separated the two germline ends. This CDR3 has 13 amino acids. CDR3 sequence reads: CAWSDGLRNEQYF. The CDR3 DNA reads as TGTGCCTGGAGTGATGGACTCAGGAACGAGCAGTACTTC.

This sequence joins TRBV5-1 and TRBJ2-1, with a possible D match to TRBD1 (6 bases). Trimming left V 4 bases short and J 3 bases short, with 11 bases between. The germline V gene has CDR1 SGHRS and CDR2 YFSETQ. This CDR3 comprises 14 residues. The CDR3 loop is CASSPRTDYNEQFF. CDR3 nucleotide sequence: TGCGCCAGCAGCCCGAGGACAGACTACAATGAGCAGTTCTTC.

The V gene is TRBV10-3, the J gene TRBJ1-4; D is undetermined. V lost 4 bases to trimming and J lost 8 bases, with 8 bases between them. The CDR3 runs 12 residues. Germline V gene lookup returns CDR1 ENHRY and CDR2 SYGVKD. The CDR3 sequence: CAISGSQEKLFF. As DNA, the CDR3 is TGTGCCATCAGTGGCTCCCAGGAAAAACTGTTTTTT.

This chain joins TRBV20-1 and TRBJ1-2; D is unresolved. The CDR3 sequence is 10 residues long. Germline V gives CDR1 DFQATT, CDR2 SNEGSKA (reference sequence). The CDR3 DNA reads TGCAGATATGCCTTCTTAGGCTACACCTTC. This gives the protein CRYAFLGYTF.

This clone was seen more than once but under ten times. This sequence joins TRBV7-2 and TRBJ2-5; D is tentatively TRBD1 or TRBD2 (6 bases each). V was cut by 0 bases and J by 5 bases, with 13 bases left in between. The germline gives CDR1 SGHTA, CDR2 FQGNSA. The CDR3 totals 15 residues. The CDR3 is CASSLALGGLETQYF. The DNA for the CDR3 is TGTGCCAGCAGCTTAGCGTTGGGGGGCTTGGAGACCCAGTACTTC.

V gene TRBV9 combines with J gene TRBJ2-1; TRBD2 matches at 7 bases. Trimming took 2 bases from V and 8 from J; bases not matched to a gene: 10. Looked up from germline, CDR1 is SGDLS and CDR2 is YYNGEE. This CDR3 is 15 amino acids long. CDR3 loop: CASSVSGGSTDEQFF. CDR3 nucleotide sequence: TGTGCCAGCAGCGTTTCGGGGGGTTCCACCGATGAGCAGTTCTTC.

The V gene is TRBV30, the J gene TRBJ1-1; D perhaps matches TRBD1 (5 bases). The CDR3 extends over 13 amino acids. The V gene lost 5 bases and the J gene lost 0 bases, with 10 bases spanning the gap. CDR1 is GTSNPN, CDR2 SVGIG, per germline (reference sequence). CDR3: CAWGHRLNTEAFF. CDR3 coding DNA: TGTGCCTGGGGACACCGCCTGAACACTGAAGCTTTCTTT.

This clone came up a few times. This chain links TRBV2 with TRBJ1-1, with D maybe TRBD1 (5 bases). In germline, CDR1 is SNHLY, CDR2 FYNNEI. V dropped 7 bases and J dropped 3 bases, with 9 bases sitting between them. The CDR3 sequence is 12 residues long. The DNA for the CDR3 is TGTGCCAGCATGGGGGAGGACACTGAAGCTTTCTTT. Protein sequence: CASMGEDTEAFF.

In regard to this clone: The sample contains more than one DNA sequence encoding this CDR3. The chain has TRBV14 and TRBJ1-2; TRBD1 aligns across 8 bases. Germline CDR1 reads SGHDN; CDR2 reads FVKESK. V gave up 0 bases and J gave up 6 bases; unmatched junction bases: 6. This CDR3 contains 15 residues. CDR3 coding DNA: TGTGCCAGCAGCCAAGATCGGACAGGGAGGGATGGCTACACCTTC. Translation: CASSQDRTGRDGYTF.

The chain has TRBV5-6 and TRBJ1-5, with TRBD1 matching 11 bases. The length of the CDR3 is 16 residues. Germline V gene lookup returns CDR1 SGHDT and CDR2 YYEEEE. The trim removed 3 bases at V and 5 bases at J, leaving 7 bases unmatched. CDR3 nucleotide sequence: TGTGCCAGCAGCTACGGACAGGGGGCGTCGGATCAGCCCCAGCATTTT. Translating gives CASSYGQGASDQPQHF.

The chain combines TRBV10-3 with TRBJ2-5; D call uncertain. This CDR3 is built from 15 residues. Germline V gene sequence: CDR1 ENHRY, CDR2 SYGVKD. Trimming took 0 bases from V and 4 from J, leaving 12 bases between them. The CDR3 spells CAISESGSFRETQYF. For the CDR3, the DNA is TGTGCCATCAGTGAGTCAGGGTCCTTTCGAGAGACCCAGTACTTC.

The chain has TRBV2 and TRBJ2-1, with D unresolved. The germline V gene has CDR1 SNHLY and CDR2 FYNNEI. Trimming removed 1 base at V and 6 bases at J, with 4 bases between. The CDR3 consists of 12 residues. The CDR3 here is CASSEGLNEQFF. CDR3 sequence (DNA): TGTGCCAGCAGTGAAGGACTCAATGAGCAGTTCTTC.

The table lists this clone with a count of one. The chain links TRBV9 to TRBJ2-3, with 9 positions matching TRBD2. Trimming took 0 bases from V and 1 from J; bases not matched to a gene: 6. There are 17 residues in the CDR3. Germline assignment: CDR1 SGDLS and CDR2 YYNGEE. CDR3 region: CASSVAPSGAGTDTQYF. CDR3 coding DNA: TGTGCCAGCAGCGTAGCTCCTAGCGGGGCAGGCACAGATACGCAGTATTTT.

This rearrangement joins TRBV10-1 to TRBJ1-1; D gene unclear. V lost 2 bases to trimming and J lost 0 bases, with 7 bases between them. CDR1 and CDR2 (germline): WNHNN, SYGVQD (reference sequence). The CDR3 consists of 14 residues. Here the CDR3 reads CASSEKPMNTEAFF. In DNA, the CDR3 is TGCGCCAGCAGTGAGAAGCCCATGAACACTGAAGCTTTCTTT.

The CDR3 coding sequence is TGTGCCAGCAGTCGGACAGGGGCTGAAGCTTTCTTT. It translates to CASSRTGAEAFF. The chain employs TRBV7-9 and TRBJ1-1; 9 bases map to TRBD1. CDR3 size: 12 residues. V dropped 6 bases and J dropped 6; count of bases not matched to a gene: 2. Looked up from germline, CDR1 is SEHNR and CDR2 is FQNEAQ (reference sequence). Full variable domain (rest looked up from reference TRBV7-9 and TRBJ1-1): DTGVSQNPRHKITKRGQNVTFRCDPISEHNRLYWYRQTLGQGPEFLTYFQNEAQLEKSRLLSDRFSAERPKGSFSTLEIQRTEQGDSAMYLCASSRTGAEAFFGQGTRLTVV.

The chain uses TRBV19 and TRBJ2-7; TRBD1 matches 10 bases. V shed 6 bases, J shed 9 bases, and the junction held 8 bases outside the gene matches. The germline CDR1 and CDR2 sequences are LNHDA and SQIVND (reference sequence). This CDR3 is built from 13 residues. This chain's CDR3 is CASSNRDRGWQYF. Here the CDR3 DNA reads TGTGCCAGTAGCAACCGGGACAGGGGTTGGCAGTACTTC.

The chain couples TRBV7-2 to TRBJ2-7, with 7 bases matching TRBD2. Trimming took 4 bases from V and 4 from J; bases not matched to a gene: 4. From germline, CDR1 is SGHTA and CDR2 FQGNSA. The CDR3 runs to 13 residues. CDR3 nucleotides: TGTGCCAGCAGCTACACAGCGGGGTACGAGCAGTACTTC. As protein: CASSYTAGYEQYF.

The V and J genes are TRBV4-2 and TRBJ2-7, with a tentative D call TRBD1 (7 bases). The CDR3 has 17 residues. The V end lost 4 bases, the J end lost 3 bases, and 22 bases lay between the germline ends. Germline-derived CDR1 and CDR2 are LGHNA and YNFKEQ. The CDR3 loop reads CASSPQGGPGQVYEQYF. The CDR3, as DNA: TGTGCCAGCAGCCCCCAGGGGGGTCCCGGTCAAGTCTACGAGCAGTACTTC.

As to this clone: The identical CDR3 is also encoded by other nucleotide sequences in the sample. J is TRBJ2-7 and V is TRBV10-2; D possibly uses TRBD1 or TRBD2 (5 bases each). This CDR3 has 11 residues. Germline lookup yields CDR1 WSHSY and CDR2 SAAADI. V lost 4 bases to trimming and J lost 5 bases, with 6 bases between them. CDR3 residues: CASSGGDEQYF. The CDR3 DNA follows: TGCGCCAGCAGTGGAGGGGACGAGCAGTACTTC.

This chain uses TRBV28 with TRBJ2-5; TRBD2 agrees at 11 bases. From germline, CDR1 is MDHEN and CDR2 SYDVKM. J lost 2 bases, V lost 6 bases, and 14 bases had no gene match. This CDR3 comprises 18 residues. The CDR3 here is CASSWGLKGLAEQETQYF. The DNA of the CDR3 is TGTGCCAGCAGCTGGGGCCTTAAGGGACTAGCGGAACAAGAGACCCAGTACTTC.

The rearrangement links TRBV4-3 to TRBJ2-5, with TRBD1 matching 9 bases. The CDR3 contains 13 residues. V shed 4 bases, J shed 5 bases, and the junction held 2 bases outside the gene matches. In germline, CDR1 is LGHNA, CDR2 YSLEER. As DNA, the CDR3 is TGCGCCAGCAGCCTGGGACAGGGCGAGACCCAGTACTTC. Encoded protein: CASSLGQGETQYF.

The CDR3 loop is CASDTEAFF. Written as DNA, the CDR3 is TGTGCCAGCGACACTGAAGCTTTCTTT. This chain joins TRBV9 and TRBJ1-1; D not resolved. This CDR3 has 9 residues. Trimming removed 7 bases at V and 3 bases at J, with 1 base between. The germline CDR1 and CDR2 sequences are SGDLS and YYNGEE.

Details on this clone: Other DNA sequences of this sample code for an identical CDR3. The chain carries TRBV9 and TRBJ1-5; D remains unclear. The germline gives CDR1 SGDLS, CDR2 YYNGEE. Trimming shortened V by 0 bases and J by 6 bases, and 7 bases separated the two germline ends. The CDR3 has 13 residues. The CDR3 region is CASSVGPGQPQHF. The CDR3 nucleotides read TGTGCCAGCAGCGTAGGGCCAGGTCAGCCCCAGCATTTT.

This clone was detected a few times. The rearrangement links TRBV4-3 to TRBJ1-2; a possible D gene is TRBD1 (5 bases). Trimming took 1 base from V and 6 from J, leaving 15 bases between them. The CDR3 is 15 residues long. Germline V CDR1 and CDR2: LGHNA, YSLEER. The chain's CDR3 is CASSQGHGRDNGYTF. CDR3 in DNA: TGCGCCAGCAGCCAAGGACACGGCAGGGATAATGGCTACACCTTC.